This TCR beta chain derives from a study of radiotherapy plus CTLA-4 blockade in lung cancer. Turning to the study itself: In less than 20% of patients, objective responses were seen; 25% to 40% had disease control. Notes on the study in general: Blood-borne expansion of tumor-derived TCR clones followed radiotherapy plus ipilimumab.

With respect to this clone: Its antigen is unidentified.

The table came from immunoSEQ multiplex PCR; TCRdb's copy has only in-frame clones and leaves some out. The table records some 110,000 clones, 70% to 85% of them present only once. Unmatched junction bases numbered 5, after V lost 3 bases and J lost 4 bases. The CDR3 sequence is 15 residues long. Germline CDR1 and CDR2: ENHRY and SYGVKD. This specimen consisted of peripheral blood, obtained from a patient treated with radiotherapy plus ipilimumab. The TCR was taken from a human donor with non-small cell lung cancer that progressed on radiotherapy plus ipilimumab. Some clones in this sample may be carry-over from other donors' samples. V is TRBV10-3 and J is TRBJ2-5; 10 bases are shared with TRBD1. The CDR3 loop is CAISEPGQGSETQYF. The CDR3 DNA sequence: TGTGCCATCAGTGAACCGGGACAGGGGTCAGAGACCCAGTACTTC.